Below, 10 T cell receptor beta chains from the same sample are listed, as sequenced in a study of shared clonotypes between healthy human individuals. Produced via immunoSEQ multiplex PCR; TCRdb's table is partial and in-frame only. Of about 180,000 clones detected, around 93% appear once; the ten largest clones hold around 0.067%. What was sequenced was naive CD4+ T cells sorted from blood. Stated subset: CD45RA+ positively selected. The source is a woman in her 30s in good health.

The chain has TRBV28 and TRBJ2-2; D unclear. Deletions cut 6 bases from V and 5 bases from J, with 4 bases between. CDR3 size: 11 residues. Germline V gene data show CDR1 as MDHEN and CDR2 as SYDVKM. This CDR3 is CASRGTGELFF. In DNA, the CDR3 is TGTGCCAGCAGGGGTACCGGGGAGCTGTTTTTT.

The chain joins TRBV28 to TRBJ1-5, with a possible D match to TRBD1 (5 bases). Trimming shortened V by 6 bases and J by 1 base, and 16 bases separated the two germline ends. Per germline, CDR1 MDHEN and CDR2 SYDVKM. The CDR3 length is 16 residues. The CDR3 DNA sequence: TGTGCCAGCAGATCCACCGGGACTCGGAGCAATCAGCCCCAGCATTTT. This sequence encodes CASRSTGTRSNQPQHF.

This chain connects TRBV18 to TRBJ2-7, with 9 positions matching TRBD1. CDR1 and CDR2 from the germline V gene are KGHSH and LQKENI. V gave up 4 bases and J gave up 5 bases; unmatched junction bases: 3. This CDR3 contains 13 residues. The CDR3 spells CASSLGQGNEQYF. The CDR3 coding sequence is TGTGCCAGCTCACTGGGACAGGGTAACGAGCAGTACTTC.

This chain joins TRBV11-1 and TRBJ2-4; 8 bases match TRBD2. Unmatched junction bases numbered 10, after V lost 4 bases and J lost 5 bases. CDR1 and CDR2 (germline): SGHAT, FQDESV (reference sequence). The CDR3 has 16 residues. The CDR3 loop reads CASSSGGGGMENIQYF. The CDR3 DNA reads as TGTGCCAGCAGCTCTGGGGGCGGGGGGATGGAAAACATTCAGTACTTC.

Note on this clone: The junction shows a germline mismatch at one end, possibly a read error. This chain uses TRBV15 with TRBJ1-2, with a possible D match to TRBD1 (5 bases). Germline CDR1 and CDR2: LNHNV and YYDKDF (reference sequence). The CDR3 totals 16 residues. The CDR3 nucleotides are TGTGCCACCGGCAGGGCAAGATCCCAAGTCCCGTCTGGCTACACCTTC. This translates into CATGRARSQVPSGYTF.

This chain joins TRBV6-5 and TRBJ2-7, with unresolved D. V shed 6 bases and J shed 2 bases, with 14 bases lying between them. This CDR3 is 14 amino acids long. Germline V gene data show CDR1 as MNHEY and CDR2 as SVGAGI. The CDR3 DNA follows: TGTGCCAGCAGCGCCGCCGGGCGAACCTACGAGCAGTACTTC. Translated: CASSAAGRTYEQYF.

The chain is built from TRBV28 and TRBJ2-7; TRBD2 matches at 9 bases. The CDR3 spans 15 residues. Germline V CDR1 and CDR2: MDHEN, SYDVKM. J was trimmed by 5 bases and V by 7 bases; bases with no gene match: 12. The CDR3 sequence is CASTARASGIHEQYF. The CDR3 DNA reads TGTGCCAGCACTGCGCGAGCTAGCGGGATACACGAGCAGTACTTC. Combining the CDR3 with reference TRBV28 and TRBJ2-7 gives the whole variable domain DVKVTQSSRYLVKRTGEKVFLECVQDMDHENMFWYRQDPGLGLRLIYFSYDVKMKEKGDIPEGYSVSREKKERFSLILESASTNQTSMYLCASTARASGIHEQYFGPGTRLTVT.

V and J are TRBV6-6 and TRBJ1-3; TRBD1 agrees at 7 bases. The V gene end was trimmed by 6 bases and the J gene end by 2 bases; junction bases not matched to a gene: 4. This CDR3 comprises 14 residues. Germline V gives CDR1 MNHNY, CDR2 SVGAGI (reference sequence). The CDR3 loop reads CASSQDRAGNTIYF. The CDR3 DNA reads as TGTGCCAGCAGCCAAGACAGGGCTGGAAACACCATATATTTT.

V usage is TRBV6-5 and J usage is TRBJ2-5; the D gene is possibly TRBD2 (6 bases). The last part of the DNA fits TRBJ2-7 better; the J call may be wrong. This CDR3 region has 14 residues. Germline assignment: CDR1 MNHEY and CDR2 SVGAGI. CDR3 bases: TGTGCCAGCAGTTACTCGCCTAGCGACTACGAGCAGTACTTC. Translated: CASSYSPSDYEQYF.

The rearrangement joins TRBV5-1 to TRBJ2-5, with D maybe TRBD1 (6 bases). This CDR3 comprises 14 residues. CDR1 SGHRS and CDR2 YFSETQ come from the germline V gene. Trimming removed 5 bases from V and 5 bases from J, with 16 bases in between. As DNA, the CDR3 is TGCGCCAGCAGTTTTCAGGGGTTAAGGGAGACCCAGTACTTC. Its translation: CASSFQGLRETQYF.